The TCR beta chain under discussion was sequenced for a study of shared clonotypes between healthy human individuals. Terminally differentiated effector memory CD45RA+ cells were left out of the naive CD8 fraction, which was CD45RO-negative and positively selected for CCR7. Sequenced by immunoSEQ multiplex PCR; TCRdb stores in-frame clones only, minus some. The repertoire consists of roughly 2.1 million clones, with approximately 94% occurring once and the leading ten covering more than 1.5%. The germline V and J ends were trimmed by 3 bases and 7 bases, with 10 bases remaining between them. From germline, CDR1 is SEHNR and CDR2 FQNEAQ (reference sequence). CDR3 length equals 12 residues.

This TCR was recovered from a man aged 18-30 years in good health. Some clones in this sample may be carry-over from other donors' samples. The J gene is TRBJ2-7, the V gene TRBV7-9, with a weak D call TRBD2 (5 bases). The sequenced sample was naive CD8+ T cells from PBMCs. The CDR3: CASSFEGGEQYF. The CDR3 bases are TGTGCCAGCAGCTTCGAGGGTGGTGAGCAGTACTTC.